This T cell receptor (beta chain) was sequenced during a study of CD8+ T cells in alopecia areata. Germline V gene lookup returns CDR1 LGHNT and CDR2 FRNRAP. The CDR3 spans 10 residues. V gave up 9 bases and J gave up 8 bases, with 10 bases separating them. Following RNA extraction, reverse transcription yielded cDNA that acted as the sequencing template. Method: immunoSEQ multiplex PCR; TCRdb's copy keeps in-frame clones and lacks some. The repertoire includes 120,000 or so clones, about 46% of them detected once, and about 11% sits in the top ten. The chain is built from TRBV12-5 and TRBJ1-2; D gene unclear. The sequence was collected from a human donor with alopecia areata. The sample taken for sequencing was NKG2D-low CD8+ T cells sorted from blood. CDR3 in amino acids: CARRGDGYTF. The CDR3 nucleotides read TGTGCTAGGCGGGGAGACGGCTACACCTTC.